Listed below are T cell receptor beta chains from one sample, sequenced in a study of blood T cell repertoires in COVID-19. Only in-frame clones appear in the TCRdb table, and some are missing; sequencing was by immunoSEQ multiplex PCR. This table holds 57,000 or so clones, roughly 80% found once. Sequences were obtained from peripheral blood. The receptors here all came from a man aged 55-75 years with acute or convalescent COVID-19. The CDR3 runs from the conserved cysteine through the conserved F or W. The D gene is left open where the match is weak. A clone size is listed for some rows: how often the clone was seen (once, few, many), or a class if it is expanded.

>-|-|15|TRBJ2-3|TRBV5-1
TGCGCCAGCAGCCACCCGGGAACTAGCACAGATACGCAGTATTTT
CASSHPGTSTDTQYF
>-|-|15|TRBJ1-2|TRBV25-1
TGTGCCAGCAGTGAAGACAGGAAAGCTAACTATGGCTACACCTTC
CASSEDRKANYGYTF
>-|-|12|TRBJ1-1|TRBV7-9
TGTGCCAGCGGCAGGCTTGTCACTGAAGCTTTCTTT
CASGRLVTEAFF
>-|-|12|TRBJ1-6|TRBV28
TGTGCCAGCACCACTAGGGTTTCACCCCTCCACTTT
CASTTRVSPLHF
>TRBD1|-|16|TRBJ1-5|TRBV7-2
TGTGCCAGCAGCAAACAGGGGTTGGTGGGCAATCAGCCCCAGCATTTT
CASSKQGLVGNQPQHF
>-|-|15|TRBJ1-5|TRBV25-1
TGTGCCAGCAGTGAATGCGGCACCCCTAATCAGCCCCAGCATTTT
CASSECGTPNQPQHF
>TRBD1|-|14|TRBJ1-2|TRBV4-3
TGCGCCAGCAGCGAACAGGGGGGGATCTATGGCTACACCTTC
CASSEQGGIYGYTF
>TRBD1|many|15|TRBJ1-2|TRBV27
TGTGCCAGCAGTTTATCGACAGGGGGTGTTCTCGGCTACACCTTC
CASSLSTGGVLGYTF
>-|-|14|TRBJ2-7|TRBV10-3
TGTGCCATCAGTCCCCGACTACCCTCCTACGAGCAGTACTTC
CAISPRLPSYEQYF
>TRBD2|-|15|TRBJ2-2|TRBV5-4
TGTGCCAGCAGCGGACTAGCGGGAGGCACCGGGGAGCTGTTTTTT
CASSGLAGGTGELFF
>-|-|16|TRBJ2-3|TRBV29-1
TGCAGCTGCCGGGGGGAAGGGGGAGAGTGGTCAGATACGCAGTATTTT
CSCRGEGGEWSDTQYF
>TRBD1|few|14|TRBJ2-7|TRBV19
TGTGCCAGTAGGGTCCGGGACAGCGCCTACGAGCAGTACTTC
CASRVRDSAYEQYF
>TRBD2|-|16|TRBJ2-1|TRBV18
TGTGCCAGCTCACTATTACTAGCGGAGTCCTACAATGAGCAGTTCTTC
CASSLLLAESYNEQFF
>-|-|11|TRBJ2-7|TRBV20-1
TGCAGTGCCAAGACTGACTACGAGCAGTACTTC
CSAKTDYEQYF
>-|-|13|TRBJ1-3|TRBV5-1
TGCGCCAGCAGCTCCGGGGACAGAAACACCATATATTTT
CASSSGDRNTIYF
>-|-|13|TRBJ1-1|TRBV4-1
TGCGCCAGCAGCCAAGATCCGTACACTGAAGCTTTCTTT
CASSQDPYTEAFF
>TRBD2|-|14|TRBJ2-5|TRBV7-2
TGTGCCAGCAGCGCGGGAGGGGGCCGGGAGACCCAGTACTTC
CASSAGGGRETQYF
>-|-|14|TRBJ2-2|TRBV5-1
TGCGCCAGCAGCTTCAGGGAAAACACCGGGGAGCTGTTTTTT
CASSFRENTGELFF
>-|few|16|TRBJ1-6|TRBV11-2
TGTGCCAGCAGCACACCCCCGGACAGAGCTAATTCACCCCTCCACTTT
CASSTPPDRANSPLHF
>-|-|15|TRBJ2-2|TRBV7-2
TGTGCCAGCAGCTTAATGGGGAGTGGGACCGGGGAGCTGTTTTTT
CASSLMGSGTGELFF
>-|-|15|TRBJ1-3|TRBV28
TGTGCCAGTTCCCCTGGGGGGAGCTCTGGAAACACCATATATTTT
CASSPGGSSGNTIYF
>-|-|13|TRBJ2-1|TRBV19
TGTGCCGGCGCGACTAGAGTTGGCAATGAGCAGTTCTTC
CAGATRVGNEQFF
>TRBD1|-|13|TRBJ1-1|TRBV29-1
TGCAGCGTTGATGGGACAGCGAACACTGAAGCTTTCTTT
CSVDGTANTEAFF
>-|-|15|TRBJ2-5|TRBV4-2
TGTGCCAGCAGCCAAGGGGGGGAGTACCAAGAGACCCAGTACTTC
CASSQGGEYQETQYF
>-|-|14|TRBJ2-7|TRBV7-2
TGTGCCAGCAGCTTAGCGGGGGGGCCCTACGAGCAGTACTTC
CASSLAGGPYEQYF
>TRBD2|-|15|TRBJ2-5|TRBV2
TGTGCCAGCACGAATAGCGGGGCCCCCTCAGAGACCCAGTACTTC
CASTNSGAPSETQYF
>-|few|14|TRBJ1-6|TRBV9
TGTGCCAGCAGCGCAGGTTATTCGAATTCACCCCTCCACTTT
CASSAGYSNSPLHF
>-|-|11|TRBJ1-1|TRBV28
TGTGCCAGCATCGGGGGGACTGAAGCTTTCTTT
CASIGGTEAFF
>TRBD1|-|13|TRBJ2-7|TRBV7-3
TGTGCCAGCAGCTTAACCGGGACAGATAGAATCTACTTC
CASSLTGTDRIYF
>TRBD2|-|19|TRBJ2-7|TRBV7-2
TGTGCCAGCAGCTTCAGACATTTAGGACTAGCGGGAAAAGCCTACGAGCAGTACTTC
CASSFRHLGLAGKAYEQYF
>TRBD2|-|18|TRBJ2-3|TRBV5-1
TGCGCCAGCAGCTTGTCGAGCGGGAGCGGATTGAGGACAGATACGCAGTATTTT
CASSLSSGSGLRTDTQYF
>-|-|11|TRBJ2-7|TRBV25-1
TGTGCCAGCAGTAGGAGGGGCGAGCAGTACTTC
CASSRRGEQYF
>TRBD2|-|16|TRBJ2-1|TRBV5-8
TGTGCCAGCAGCTTGTTGACTAGCGGGAAGTACAATGAGCAGTTCTTC
CASSLLTSGKYNEQFF
>-|-|15|TRBJ1-6|TRBV6-5
TGTGCCAGCAGTTACCGGGACATAAGTTTTTCACCCCTCCACTTT
CASSYRDISFSPLHF
>-|-|15|TRBJ1-6|TRBV9
TGTGCCAGCAGCTCCCAACGGGGGATCAATTCACCCCTCCACTTT
CASSSQRGINSPLHF
>-|-|16|TRBJ2-1|TRBV12-5
TGTGCTAGTGGTTTGGCACAGGGAAGCTCCTACAATGAGCAGTTCTTC
CASGLAQGSSYNEQFF
>-|few|9|TRBJ1-5|TRBV19
TGTGCCAGTAGTATCTCCCAGCATTTT
CASSISQHF
>TRBD1|once|16|TRBJ1-1|TRBV3-1/TRBV3-2
TGTGCCAGCAGCCAAGGGACAGGGGGAGGGAGCACTGAAGCTTTCTTT
CASSQGTGGGSTEAFF
>TRBD2|-|15|TRBJ2-3|TRBV5-6
TGTGCCAGCAGCTTAACTAGCGGGAGCCCAGATACGCAGTATTTT
CASSLTSGSPDTQYF
>TRBD2|-|15|TRBJ2-1|TRBV9
TGTGCCAGCAGCCCGGGACTAGCGGCCTTGTCTGAGCAGTTCTTC
CASSPGLAALSEQFF
>-|-|14|TRBJ1-6|TRBV6-6
TGTGCCAGCAGTGCGGGACGGCTCAATTCACCCCTCCACTTT
CASSAGRLNSPLHF
>TRBD1|-|15|TRBJ2-5|TRBV6-5
TGTGCCAGCAGTACCCGGGACAGGCCGCAAGAGACCCAGTACTTC
CASSTRDRPQETQYF
>TRBD1|once|17|TRBJ1-5|TRBV28
TGTGCCAGCAGTCCGCGGACAGGGGGTGGAAGCAATCAGCCCCAGCATTTT
CASSPRTGGGSNQPQHF